This T cell receptor (beta chain) was sequenced in a study of spatial heterogeneity in lung cancer. The study's findings and limits: In tumors, expanded intratumoral alpha and beta TCR counts tracked mutation counts. Around 7% of tumor T cells for alpha chains and about 13% for beta chains were estimated to be covered.

Time point in this sample: sample taken at primary tumor resection. The donors were some 70 patients with non-small cell lung cancer that was early-stage and untreated. Sequencing of whole RNA from tumor, nontumor lung or frozen PBMC involved no sorting. Individual TCR cDNA molecules each bore their own unique molecular identifier. TCRdb recomputed calls from the 5' RACE reads with MiXCR, one row per CDR3 protein. Among more than 650 distinct CDR3 sequences, 16% were seen once, and the ten largest hold around 50%. The table lists this clonotype with a few counts. Its antigen is unknown. The CDR3 totals 15 residues. Trimming stripped 6 bases from V and 0 bases from J, with 12 bases between. Germline lookup yields CDR1 MNHEY and CDR2 SVGEGT.

Source: lung tumor tissue, taken at surgery. The genes are TRBV6-2 or TRBV6-3 and TRBJ2-1; TRBD1 might be the D (6 bases). The sequence was obtained from a male donor with early-stage non-small cell lung cancer. CDR3 nucleotide sequence: TGTGCCAGCAGCATCCGGGACAACTCCTACAATGAGCAGTTCTTC. It specifies CASSIRDNSYNEQFF.